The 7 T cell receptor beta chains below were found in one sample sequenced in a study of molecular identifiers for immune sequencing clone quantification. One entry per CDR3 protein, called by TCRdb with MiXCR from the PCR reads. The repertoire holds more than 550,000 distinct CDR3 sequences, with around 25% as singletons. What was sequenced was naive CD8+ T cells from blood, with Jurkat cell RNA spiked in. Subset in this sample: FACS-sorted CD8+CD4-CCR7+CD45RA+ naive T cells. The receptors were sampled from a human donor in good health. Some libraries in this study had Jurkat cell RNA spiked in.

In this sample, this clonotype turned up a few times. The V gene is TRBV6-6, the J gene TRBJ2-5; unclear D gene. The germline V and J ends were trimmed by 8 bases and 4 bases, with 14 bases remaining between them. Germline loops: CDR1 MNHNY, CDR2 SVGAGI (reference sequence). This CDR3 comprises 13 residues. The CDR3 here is CASCEGIGETQYF. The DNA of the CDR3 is TGTGCCAGCTGTGAAGGGATAGGAGAGACCCAGTACTTC.

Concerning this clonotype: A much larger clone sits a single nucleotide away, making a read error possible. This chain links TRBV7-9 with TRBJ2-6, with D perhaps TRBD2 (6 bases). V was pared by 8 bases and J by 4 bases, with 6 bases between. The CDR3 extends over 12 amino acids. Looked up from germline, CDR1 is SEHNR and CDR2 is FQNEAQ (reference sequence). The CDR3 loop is CASAGGANVLTF. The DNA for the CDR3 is TGTGCCAGCGCGGGGGGGGCCAACGTCCTGACTTTC.

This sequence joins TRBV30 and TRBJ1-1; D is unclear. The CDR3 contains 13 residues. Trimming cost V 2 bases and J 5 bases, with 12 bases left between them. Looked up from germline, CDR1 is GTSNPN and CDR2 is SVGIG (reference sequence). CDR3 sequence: CAWSPISETEAFF. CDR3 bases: TGTGCCTGGAGTCCCATCTCGGAGACTGAAGCTTTCTTT.

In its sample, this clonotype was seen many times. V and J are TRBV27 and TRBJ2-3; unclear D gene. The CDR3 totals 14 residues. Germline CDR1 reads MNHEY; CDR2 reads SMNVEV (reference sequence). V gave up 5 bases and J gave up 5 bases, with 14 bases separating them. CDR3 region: CASSPPGPRDTQYF. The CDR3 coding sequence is TGTGCCAGCAGTCCTCCGGGTCCCAGAGATACGCAGTATTTT.

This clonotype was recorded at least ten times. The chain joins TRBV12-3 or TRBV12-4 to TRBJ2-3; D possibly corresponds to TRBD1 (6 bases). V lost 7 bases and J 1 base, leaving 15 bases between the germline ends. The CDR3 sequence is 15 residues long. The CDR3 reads CASTPGAPGTDTQYF. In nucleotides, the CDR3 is TGTGCCAGCACCCCAGGGGCCCCCGGCACAGATACGCAGTATTTT.

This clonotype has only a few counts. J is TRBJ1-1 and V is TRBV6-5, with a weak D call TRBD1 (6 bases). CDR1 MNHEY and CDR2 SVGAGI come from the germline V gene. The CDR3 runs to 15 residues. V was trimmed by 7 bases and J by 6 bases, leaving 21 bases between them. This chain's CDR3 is CASNFGGRATSEAFF. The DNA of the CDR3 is TGTGCCAGCAACTTCGGGGGCAGGGCGACCTCTGAAGCTTTCTTT.

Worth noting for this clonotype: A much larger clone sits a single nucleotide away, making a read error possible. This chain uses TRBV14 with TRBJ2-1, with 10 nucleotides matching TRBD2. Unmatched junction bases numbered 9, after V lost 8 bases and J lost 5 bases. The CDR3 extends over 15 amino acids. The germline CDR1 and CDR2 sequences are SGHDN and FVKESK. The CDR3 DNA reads TGTGCCAGCGGCCCTGGACTAGCGGAAAACAATGAGCAGTTCTTC. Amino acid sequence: CASGPGLAENNEQFF.